The 5 T cell receptor beta chains below were found in one sample sequenced in a study of tumor-infiltrating lymphocytes in primary liver carcinoma. The source of the blood RNA was unsorted whole blood, and germline DNA was extracted as well. Researchers generated TCR beta cDNA from roughly 500 ng of total RNA, relying on a constant-region primer. Three nested multiplex PCR rounds of slightly modified ARM-PCR generated TCR beta libraries. The two initial PCR rounds, around 10 cycles each, used TRBV1-TRBV30 forward and C-beta reverse primers. From the multiplex PCR reads, TCRdb called clonotypes with MiXCR, one entry per CDR3 protein. This repertoire shows fewer than 400,000 distinct CDR3 sequences, about 62% found once; its top ten account for about 9.4%. The sequenced sample was peripheral blood. The receptors stem from a man aged 35-49 years with primary liver carcinoma and hepatitis B virus infection.

Notes on this clonotype: Possible read error: a much larger clone is one base away. The chain links TRBV12-3 or TRBV12-4 to TRBJ2-3; no definite D call. The CDR3 is 13 residues long. CDR3 nucleotides: TGTGCCAGCAGTGTATTCTTGGAACTCGAAAGTCATTTT. Its protein product is CASSVFLELESHF.

As regards this clonotype: A much larger clone is a single base away; this may be a read error. The chain combines TRBV12-3 or TRBV12-4 with TRBJ2-7; TRBD1 is a possible D gene (5 bases). Trimming left V 4 bases short and J 3 bases short, with 13 bases between. The CDR3 spans 14 residues. CDR3 bases: TGTGCCAGCAGTTCCCGACAGAGACACTACGAGCAGTACTTC. Protein sequence: CASSSRQRHYEQYF.

The CDR3: CASSPRDGSSYEQYF. The DNA of the CDR3 is TGTGCCAGCAGTCCCCGGGACGGTAGCTCCTACGAGCAGTACTTC. The gene calls are TRBV2 and TRBJ2-7; D possibly matches TRBD1 or TRBD2 (5 bases each). Germline V gene data show CDR1 as SNHLY and CDR2 as FYNNEI. Trimming pared 5 bases from V and 0 bases from J, leaving 14 bases between. The CDR3 has 15 amino acids.

With respect to this clonotype: No conserved phenylalanine or tryptophan is present at the end of the CDR3, so a read error is the likely explanation. This sequence joins TRBV6-5 and TRBJ2-3, with 10 positions matching TRBD2. The ends lost 2 bases at V and 4 bases at J; junction bases unmatched: 9. Germline assignment: CDR1 MNHEY and CDR2 SVGAGI. CDR3 length: 17 residues. Written as DNA, the CDR3 is TGTGCCAGCAGTTACCGTCCTAGCGGGAGAGGAGCAGATACGCAGTATCTT. Residues: CASSYRPSGRGADTQYL.

A word on this clonotype: Sequence at one end of the junction differs from germline and may be a read error. This sequence joins TRBV11-1 and TRBJ2-3; D not resolved. CDR1 and CDR2 (germline): SGHAT, FQDESV (reference sequence). The CDR3 covers 13 residues. This chain's CDR3 is CASNLSPDDTQDF. The CDR3 coding sequence is TGTGCCAGCAACTTATCCCCGGACGATACGCAGGATTTT.